This T cell receptor (beta chain) was found in a study of OX40 agonist ivuxolimab in advanced cancers. Blood sampling was done at baseline, cycle 4 day 1, and cycle 7 day 1. Clones were read by immunoSEQ multiplex PCR, and TCRdb kept only the in-frame ones, dropping some. The table has 30,000 to 40,000 clones, roughly nine tenths seen once. Germline values: CDR1 MDHEN, CDR2 SYDVKM. This CDR3 is 16 amino acids long. V was clipped by 7 bases and J by 2 bases, with 17 bases between them. This clonotype originated in an adult with an advanced solid tumor such as melanoma, head and neck, liver or kidney cancer. The chain combines TRBV28 with TRBJ1-4; D perhaps matches TRBD1 (5 bases). The sample was CD4+ or CD8+ T cells sorted from blood, taken in a trial of the OX40 agonist ivuxolimab. This chain's CDR3 is CASIPAGRLTNEKLFF. The CDR3 DNA reads TGTGCCAGCATCCCAGCAGGGAGGTTGACTAATGAAAAACTGTTTTTT.